These 7 T cell receptor beta chains came from one sample sequenced in a study of beta chain features in type 1 diabetes (dated by TCRdb to the late 2010s). The receptor library was made with the immunoSEQ multiplex PCR assay. The entire isolated RNA was reverse transcribed using the High Capacity cDNA Reverse Transcription Kit, and thus expressed TCRB transcripts were sequenced. This is the immuneACCESS table as TCRdb keeps it, with only in-frame sequences that have V and J called. A part of the clones is gone; compared with another copy, unresolved V genes explain less than half, and the rest is unexplained. The sample data list hundreds of thousands of clones, and about 15% of these were observed just once. Roughly 0.038% of the sample is in the top ten clones. What was sequenced was naive CD4+ T cells from blood. This specimen's cell subset or site label, per the study, means: true naive CD4+ T cells. The receptors derive from a man under 40 in good health.

A few counts support this clone. CDR3 in DNA: TGCAGCGTTCCCGAGGCAGACGGCTATGGCTACACCTTC. This encodes CSVPEADGYGYTF. This chain connects TRBV29-1 to TRBJ1-2; no definite D call. V lost 5 bases and J 4 bases, leaving 14 bases between the germline ends. This CDR3 spans 13 amino acids. Germline CDR1 and CDR2: SQVTM and ANQGSEA.

This chain uses TRBV7-9 with TRBJ1-1, with TRBD1 matching over 7 bases. CDR1 and CDR2 (germline): SEHNR, FQNEAQ (reference sequence). The V segment lost 5 bases and the J segment 4 bases; nucleotides outside the gene matches: 4. This CDR3 is built from 13 residues. CDR3 region: CASSRNRGTEAFF. The CDR3 DNA reads as TGTGCCAGCAGCCGAAACAGGGGCACTGAAGCTTTCTTT.

This clone was recorded a few times. The chain combines TRBV23-1 with TRBJ2-1; 7 bases align to TRBD2. TRBV23-1 is given ORF status, its function remaining uncertain. The CDR3 is 16 amino acids. V dropped 6 bases and J dropped 6; count of bases not matched to a gene: 14. The CDR3 nucleotides read TGCGCCAGCAGGCGAGTGGGGCGGGAGAGGTCCAATGAGCAGTTCTTC. Encoded protein: CASRRVGRERSNEQFF.

This clone has only a few counts. The V gene is TRBV10-3, the J gene TRBJ2-3; D perhaps matches TRBD2 (6 bases). Trimming cost V 4 bases and J 2 bases, with 10 bases left between them. The germline CDR1 and CDR2 sequences are ENHRY and SYGVKD. The CDR3 extends over 14 amino acids. The CDR3 sequence: CAISGSGDTDTQYF. For the CDR3, the DNA is TGTGCCATCAGTGGTAGCGGAGACACAGATACGCAGTATTTT.

This clone was detected a few times. The chain has TRBV6-5 and TRBJ1-4; D call uncertain. Germline CDR1 is MNHEY and CDR2 is SVGAGI. V shed 4 bases and J shed 4 bases, with 10 bases lying between them. The CDR3 is 14 residues long. CDR3 loop: CASSSQEGNEKLFF. The DNA of the CDR3 is TGTGCCAGCAGTTCCCAGGAGGGTAATGAAAAACTGTTTTTT.

V usage is TRBV6-6 and J usage is TRBJ1-1; D unclear. V was cut by 3 bases and J by 8 bases, with 7 bases left in between. The CDR3 consists of 11 residues. CDR1 MNHNY and CDR2 SVGAGI come from the germline V gene (reference sequence). CDR3 in DNA: TGTGCCAGCAGTTATCAAACCGAAGCTTTCTTT. This translates into CASSYQTEAFF.

This chain uses TRBV5-1 with TRBJ2-3, with 7 bases matching TRBD2. Germline trimming cut 4 bases from V and 6 bases from J; bases unmatched to any gene: 5. This CDR3 is 13 amino acids long. CDR1 SGHRS and CDR2 YFSETQ come from the germline V gene. The CDR3 is CASSKTSWDTQYF. The CDR3 bases are TGCGCCAGCAGCAAGACTAGCTGGGATACGCAGTATTTT.